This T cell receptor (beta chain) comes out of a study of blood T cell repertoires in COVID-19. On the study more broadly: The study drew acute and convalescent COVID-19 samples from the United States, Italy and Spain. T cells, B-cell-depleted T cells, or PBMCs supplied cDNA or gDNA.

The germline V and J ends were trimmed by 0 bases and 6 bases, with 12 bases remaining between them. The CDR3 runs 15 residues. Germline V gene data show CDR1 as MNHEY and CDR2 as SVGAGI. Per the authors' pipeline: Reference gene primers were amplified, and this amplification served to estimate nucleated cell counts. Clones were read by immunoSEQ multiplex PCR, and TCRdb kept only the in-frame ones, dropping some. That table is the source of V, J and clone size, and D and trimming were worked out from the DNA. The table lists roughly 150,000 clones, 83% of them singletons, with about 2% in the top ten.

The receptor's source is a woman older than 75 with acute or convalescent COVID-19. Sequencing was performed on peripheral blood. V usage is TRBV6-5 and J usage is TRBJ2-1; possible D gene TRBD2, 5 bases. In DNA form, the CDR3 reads TGTGCCAGCAGTTACTCGGGAGTTAGACCCAATGAGCAGTTCTTC. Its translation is CASSYSGVRPNEQFF.